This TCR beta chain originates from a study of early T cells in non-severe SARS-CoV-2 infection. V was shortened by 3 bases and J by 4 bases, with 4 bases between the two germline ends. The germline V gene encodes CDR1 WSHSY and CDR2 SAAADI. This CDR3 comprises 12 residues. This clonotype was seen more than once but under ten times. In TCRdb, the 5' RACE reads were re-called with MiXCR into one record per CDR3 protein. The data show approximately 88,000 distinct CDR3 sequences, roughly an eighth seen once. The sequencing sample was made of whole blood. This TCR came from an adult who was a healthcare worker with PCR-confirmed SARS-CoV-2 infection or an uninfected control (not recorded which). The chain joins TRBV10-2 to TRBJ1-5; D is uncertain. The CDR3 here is CASSDTNQPQHF. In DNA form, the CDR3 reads TGCGCCAGCAGTGACACGAATCAGCCCCAGCATTTT.